This T cell receptor beta chain was obtained from a study of Tregs in tolerant kidney transplant recipients. Turning to the study itself: The nonmyeloablative bone marrow transplants came from related graft donors, with transient mixed chimerism.

This clone was recorded once. What it recognizes is unknown. The assay was immunoSEQ multiplex PCR, and TCRdb's table has in-frame clones only and misses some. The sample has some 55,000 clones, 80% to 90% seen once; the top ten hold 2.1%. Study-level points and caveats: Tregs expanded with activated donor B cells seemed most donor-specific. Changing PCR primers prevented nucleotide comparison between some patients' samples.

The CDR3 is 12 amino acids. The V gene's germline CDR1 is GTSNPN and CDR2 SVGIG (reference sequence). Trimming removed 5 bases from V and 4 bases from J, with 9 bases in between. The source was Tregs from blood, collected before the transplant. The chain recombines TRBV30 with TRBJ1-5; D remains unclear. The TCR was taken from a human donor who received a combined kidney and bone marrow transplant. The CDR3, as DNA: TGTGCCTGGGGGAACGGGAATCAGCCCCAGCATTTT. Translation: CAWGNGNQPQHF.